This T cell receptor (beta chain) was profiled in a study of identical twins. General study findings and limits: For cord blood, abundant beta clonotypes had fewer insertions, unlike memory repertoires, which showed none. Weaker excess twin sharing was observed in beta out-of-frame sequences.

A universal primer binding site was introduced by template switching. The final cDNA contained unique molecular identifiers. A single record per CDR3 protein comes from TCRdb applying MiXCR to the 5' RACE reads. Found here are 450,000 or so distinct CDR3 sequences, about 14% of them singletons; the top ten hold 0.52%. Germline assignment: CDR1 SQVTM and CDR2 ANQGSEA. With 4 bases removed from V and 12 bases from J, the gap between germline ends came to 11 bases. The CDR3 has 10 residues. This clonotype was seen many times. Its matching antigen is unknown. Healthy Caucasian individuals made up all the donors. The sample was also reused in another study, on yellow fever vaccine responses in identical twins.

The specimen was CD4+ T cells sorted from blood. The clonotype originates from a woman aged 18-29 years in good health. The chain carries TRBV29-1 and TRBJ2-3, with D possibly matching TRBD2 (5 bases). CDR3 in amino acids: CSVVTRTQYF. For the CDR3, the DNA is TGCAGCGTTGTGACAAGGACTCAGTATTTT.